These T cell receptor beta chains were read from a single sample in a study of regulatory T cells in long-lasting Graves disease. MiXCR was run by TCRdb on the multiplex PCR reads, yielding one entry per CDR3 protein. The sample lists a few hundred thousand distinct CDR3 sequences, about 21% occurring once. Specimen: peripheral blood mononuclear cells (PBMCs), collected when the disease was refractory, from a patient treated with antithyroid drugs. The receptor set was obtained from a female donor with Graves disease. CDR3s leave out the opening cysteine and the closing phenylalanine or tryptophan.

>TRBV29-1|TRBJ1-1
SVEAGRMNTEAF
>TRBV7-9|TRBJ1-4
ASSLVWGATNEKLF
>TRBV18|TRBJ2-7
ASSFSRDSYEQY
>TRBV27|TRBJ2-2
ASSLGQTFTGELF
>TRBV28|TRBJ1-4
ASSLGGQANEKLF
>TRBV28|TRBJ2-7
ASSLPGRVMGEQY
>TRBV10-3|TRBJ1-2
AISELEGYGYT
>TRBV18|TRBJ2-2
ASPVNTGELF
>TRBV29-1|TRBJ1-1
STQDRLEYTEAF
>TRBV28|TRBJ2-5
ASTLAGTQETQY
>TRBV28|TRBJ1-4
ASGLAGTWGEKLF
>TRBV7-9|TRBJ1-5
ASSSDNQPQH
>TRBV19|TRBJ2-2
ASNKDPGAGELF
>TRBV28|TRBJ2-7
ASSSPHSRDPYEQY